This T cell receptor (beta chain) was documented in a study of cytomegalovirus exposure and HLA in healthy donors. The CDR3 covers 14 residues. V was shortened by 4 bases and J by 5 bases, with 11 bases between the two germline ends. CDR1 and CDR2 from the germline V gene are SGHTA and FQGNSA. Of note for this clone: What it binds is not known.

Study-level results: In vitro checks showed that a few CMV-associated chains really do target CMV antigens. According to a subsequent analysis, TCR clusters from the first cohort were inclined to appear together in the 130 or so validation repertoires. For cytomegalovirus status, the classifier reportedly gave diagnoses with high specificity and sensitivity.

Sequencing was performed with immunoSEQ multiplex PCR; in TCRdb, only in-frame clones are kept and a portion is missing. The sample holds 110,000 or so clones, 86% seen once. The receptor comes from a man younger than 30 in good health and CMV-seronegative. Specimen: PBMCs. This chain joins TRBV7-2 and TRBJ2-2; D may be TRBD1 (6 bases). The CDR3 here is CASSSQQGTGELFF. DNA of the CDR3: TGTGCCAGCAGCTCGCAACAGGGTACCGGGGAGCTGTTTTTT.